Listed below are T cell receptor beta chains from one sample, sequenced in a study of blood T cell repertoires in COVID-19. Sequencing was performed with immunoSEQ multiplex PCR; in TCRdb, only in-frame clones are kept and a portion is missing. The sample includes 90,000 or so clones, 90% of them seen just once. Sequencing input: peripheral blood. The receptors come from a man between 18 and 29 years old with COVID-19, enrolled during active disease. CDR3s include the opening cysteine and the closing phenylalanine or tryptophan. Fields, in order: J gene, clone size, D gene, V gene, CDR3 protein, CDR3 DNA. D genes are given only for firm matches. Size is omitted from some rows. Given values are once, few, many or a class for expanded clones.

TRBJ2-2 - - TRBV5-1 CASRPWGDTGELFF TGCGCCAGTAGACCGTGGGGGGACACCGGGGAGCTGTTTTTT
TRBJ2-7 - - TRBV6-5 CASSYRQKGYEQYF TGTGCCAGCAGTTACCGACAGAAGGGGTACGAGCAGTACTTC
TRBJ2-7 once - TRBV30 CAWSVGQAAYEQYF TGTGCCTGGAGTGTGGGGCAGGCGGCCTACGAGCAGTACTTC
TRBJ2-2 - TRBD2 TRBV6-2/TRBV6-3 CASSRTRGDTGELFF TGTGCCAGCAGTAGGACTAGAGGTGACACCGGGGAGCTGTTTTTT
TRBJ1-2 - TRBD1 TRBV28 CASRDRGLSYGYTF TGTGCCAGCCGGGACAGGGGGTTGTCGTATGGCTACACCTTC
TRBJ2-7 - - TRBV6-5 CASIAMAEWHF TGTGCCAGCATAGCGATGGCCGAGTGGCACTTC
TRBJ1-1 - TRBD1 TRBV7-9 CASSLAFGRGPAVNTEAFF TGTGCCAGCAGCTTAGCTTTCGGCAGGGGGCCCGCGGTGAACACTGAAGCTTTCTTT
TRBJ2-2 - TRBD1 TRBV10-3 CAISEDRANTGELFF TGTGCCATCAGTGAAGACAGGGCGAACACCGGGGAGCTGTTTTTT
TRBJ1-1 - - TRBV10-2 CASSATSGSSIWAFF TGCGCCAGCAGTGCTACATCAGGTTCTTCGATTTGGGCTTTCTTT
TRBJ2-5 - - TRBV14 CASSPPGSTGSETQYF TGTGCCAGCAGCCCCCCCGGATCAACAGGGTCGGAGACCCAGTACTTC
TRBJ1-5 - - TRBV30 CAWSLYSNQPQHF TGTGCCTGGAGTCTGTATAGCAATCAGCCCCAGCATTTT
TRBJ1-4 - TRBD1 TRBV18 CASSPPGQRGEKLLF TGTGCCAGCTCACCACCGGGACAGAGGGGCGAAAAACTGCTTTTT
TRBJ1-2 - - TRBV19 CASSTRTATMEF TGTGCCAGTAGTACAAGGACAGCCACGATGGAGTTC
TRBJ1-1 - - TRBV29-1 CSVKSWGRRGTEAFF TGCAGCGTTAAGAGTTGGGGCCGACGGGGGACTGAAGCTTTCTTT
TRBJ2-2 few TRBD2 TRBV28 CASSPGLGGTGELFF TGTGCCAGCAGTCCGGGACTAGGGGGCACCGGGGAGCTGTTTTTT
TRBJ1-2 - - TRBV5-6 CASSLQGSHYGYTF TGTGCCAGCAGCTTACAGGGCTCTCACTATGGCTACACCTTC
TRBJ2-2 - TRBD1 TRBV18 CASSPGQASDTGELFF TGTGCCAGCTCACCAGGACAGGCGTCGGACACCGGGGAGCTGTTTTTT
TRBJ2-5 - TRBD1 TRBV6-2/TRBV6-3 CASSFTGAQETQYF TGTGCCAGCAGTTTTACAGGGGCCCAAGAGACCCAGTACTTC
TRBJ1-3 - - TRBV5-6 CASSFGQLYSGNTIYF TGTGCCAGCAGCTTTGGACAGCTTTACTCTGGAAACACCATATATTTT
TRBJ2-1 - TRBD1 TRBV7-8 CASSSGTGRNEQFF TGTGCCAGCAGCTCCGGGACAGGGAGGAATGAGCAGTTCTTC
TRBJ2-5 - - TRBV6-1 CASTEPGGSGGETQYF TGTGCCAGCACTGAACCAGGGGGGTCGGGCGGGGAGACCCAGTACTTC
TRBJ1-1 - TRBD1 TRBV6-6 CATRTGSQAFF TGTGCCACCCGGACAGGGTCGCAGGCTTTCTTT
TRBJ1-1 - - TRBV18 CASSPSGRETEAFF TGTGCCAGCTCACCAAGCGGGCGGGAGACTGAAGCTTTCTTT
TRBJ1-2 - - TRBV19 CASSISEAALYGYTF TGTGCCAGTAGTATATCAGAGGCCGCACTTTATGGCTACACCTTC
TRBJ2-3 - TRBD2 TRBV3-1/TRBV3-2 CASRFLGQTKRTSGPSSTDTQYF TGTGCCAGCAGGTTCCTGGGGCAGACGAAGAGGACTAGCGGGCCCTCTAGCACAGATACGCAGTATTTT
TRBJ1-6 few TRBD1 TRBV5-6 CASSQGAGNSPLHF TGTGCCAGCAGTCAGGGGGCCGGGAATTCACCCCTCCACTTT
TRBJ2-7 - - TRBV5-6 CASSKGSPYEQYF TGTGCCAGCAGCAAGGGGTCCCCCTACGAGCAGTACTTC
TRBJ1-2 - - TRBV5-6 CASSFPRGVYGYTF TGTGCCAGCAGCTTTCCGAGAGGAGTCTATGGCTACACCTTC
TRBJ1-5 - - TRBV6-5 CASSYSGAGNQPQHF TGTGCCAGCAGTTACTCAGGGGCGGGCAATCAGCCCCAGCATTTT
TRBJ2-7 - TRBD1 TRBV6-5 CASSRQGVSYEQYF TGTGCCAGCAGTCGACAGGGGGTCTCCTACGAGCAGTACTTC
TRBJ1-2 - TRBD1 TRBV19 CASSIGTGNYGYTF TGTGCCAGTAGTATCGGGACAGGGAACTATGGCTACACCTTC
TRBJ2-3 once TRBD2 TRBV19 CASNAGDASTDTQYF TGTGCCAGTAACGCGGGAGATGCTAGCACAGATACGCAGTATTTT
TRBJ2-5 - - TRBV10-2 CASSDSRDGGTQYF TGCGCCAGCAGTGATAGCAGGGACGGGGGGACCCAGTACTTC
TRBJ2-7 once - TRBV5-6 CASRRTAGMSEQYF TGTGCCAGCAGACGGACCGCGGGAATGAGTGAGCAGTACTTC
TRBJ1-5 - - TRBV2 CASVLESNQPQHF TGTGCCAGCGTATTGGAGAGCAATCAGCCCCAGCATTTT
TRBJ2-7 - - TRBV9 CASSVGSSDYEQYF TGTGCCAGCAGCGTAGGTAGTAGTGACTACGAGCAGTACTTC
TRBJ2-1 - - TRBV19 CASSISPHPGNEQFF TGTGCCAGTAGTATATCCCCCCACCCGGGGAATGAGCAGTTCTTC
TRBJ1-4 - - TRBV15 CATKQTGATNEKLLF TGTGCCACTAAGCAGACCGGCGCAACTAATGAAAAACTGCTTTTT
TRBJ2-7 - - TRBV6-2/TRBV6-3 CASSTWESPSSYEQYF TGTGCCAGCAGCACCTGGGAGAGTCCCAGCTCCTACGAGCAGTACTTC
TRBJ1-4 - TRBD1 TRBV6-6 CASSSQGASEKLFF TGTGCCAGCAGTTCACAGGGGGCGAGTGAAAAACTGTTTTTT
TRBJ2-3 - - TRBV3-1/TRBV3-2 CASSPDIWGDTQYF TGTGCCAGCAGCCCGGACATTTGGGGAGATACGCAGTATTTT
TRBJ2-3 - - TRBV7-3 CASSPRGLSTDTQYF TGTGCCAGCAGCCCGCGAGGGCTTAGCACAGATACGCAGTATTTT